Following are 16 T cell receptor beta chains from one sample sequenced in a study of T cell responses to AZD1222 COVID-19 vaccine. Data came from immunoSEQ multiplex PCR; TCRdb stores just in-frame clones and leaves some out. The sample includes 100,000 to 150,000 clones, 85% to 95% of them seen just once. The source material was peripheral blood, sampled on day 0 of AZD1222 vaccination. These receptors all come from an adult in good health.

The rearrangement joins TRBV7-9 to TRBJ2-3; D might be TRBD1 (5 bases). Germline lookup yields CDR1 SEHNR and CDR2 FQNEAQ (reference sequence). CDR3 length equals 16 residues. The V gene lost 3 bases and the J gene lost 2 bases, with 15 bases spanning the gap. The CDR3 here is CASSFWGLRPTDTQYF. The CDR3 bases are TGTGCCAGCAGCTTCTGGGGCCTACGACCCACAGATACGCAGTATTTT.

The V gene is TRBV9, the J gene TRBJ1-1, with D perhaps matching TRBD1 (5 bases). The CDR3 has 16 residues. CDR1 and CDR2 (germline): SGDLS, YYNGEE. The V and J ends lost 3 bases and 1 base respectively, with 16 bases between them. CDR3 nucleotide sequence: TGTGCCAGCAGCGGAGACTGGGGCAGTTCGAACACTGAAGCTTTCTTT. Amino acids: CASSGDWGSSNTEAFF.

The table lists this clone with a few counts. This chain links TRBV19 with TRBJ1-1; TRBD1 matches at 7 bases. The length of the CDR3 is 15 residues. After removal of 4 bases from V and 7 bases from J, the junction contained 12 bases not matched to a gene. CDR1 and CDR2 from the germline V gene are LNHDA and SQIVND (reference sequence). The CDR3 reads CASSTGPTGPLEAFF. The DNA of the CDR3 is TGTGCCAGTAGTACAGGGCCGACAGGGCCCCTTGAAGCTTTCTTT.

V usage is TRBV19 and J usage is TRBJ2-6; D gene ambiguous. Per germline, CDR1 LNHDA and CDR2 SQIVND (reference sequence). V was shortened by 3 bases and J by 0 bases, with 12 bases between the two germline ends. There are 17 residues in the CDR3. CDR3 protein: CASSIGFVRSGANVLTF. The CDR3 coding sequence is TGTGCCAGTAGTATCGGCTTTGTCCGCTCTGGGGCCAACGTCCTGACTTTC.

This chain uses TRBV6-1 with TRBJ2-7; perhaps TRBD1 as D (6 bases). The CDR3 has 17 residues. The V gene's germline CDR1 is MNHNS and CDR2 SASEGT. Trimming took off 3 bases at V and 0 bases at J, with 18 bases between the two ends. The CDR3 sequence: CASSDLRTAPFSYEQYF. The DNA for the CDR3 is TGTGCCAGCAGTGACCTCAGGACAGCCCCCTTCTCCTACGAGCAGTACTTC.

The chain combines TRBV4-2 with TRBJ2-3, with D possibly TRBD2 on 6 matching bases. The length of the CDR3 is 15 residues. Germline CDR1 LGHNA, CDR2 YNFKEQ. V was trimmed by 5 bases and J by 1 base, leaving 13 bases between them. The CDR3 bases are TGTGCCAGCAGCATTCCTAGCGAGGGCACAGATACGCAGTATTTT. This sequence encodes CASSIPSEGTDTQYF.

The chain uses TRBV12-3 or TRBV12-4 and TRBJ1-2; D is unresolved. Trimming stripped 6 bases from V and 4 bases from J, with 12 bases between. The length of the CDR3 is 13 residues. CDR3 residues: CASSRSEGYGYTF. In nucleotides, the CDR3 is TGTGCCAGCAGCCGCAGCGAGGGCTATGGCTACACCTTC.

The V and J genes are TRBV27 and TRBJ1-1, with D uncertain. There are 10 residues in the CDR3. V gave up 8 bases and J gave up 11 bases, with 12 bases separating them. CDR1 is MNHEY and CDR2 is SMNVEV in the germline V gene (reference sequence). The CDR3, as DNA: TGTGCCAGCTCAAAGGGATCGGCTTTCTTT. It yields the protein CASSKGSAFF.

This chain connects TRBV2 to TRBJ1-1; weak D call: TRBD1 (6 bases). CDR3 length: 14 residues. Germline CDR1 is SNHLY and CDR2 is FYNNEI. V was trimmed by 6 bases and J by 5 bases, leaving 16 bases between them. CDR3 in DNA: TGTGCCAGCAGGGAAACAGGGTTAGGGACTGAAGCTTTCTTT. Residues: CASRETGLGTEAFF.

In its sample, this clone was seen once. V is TRBV7-9 and J is TRBJ2-2; D is perhaps TRBD2 (5 bases). There are 15 residues in the CDR3. Germline V lookup: CDR1 SEHNR, CDR2 FQNEAQ (reference sequence). The ends were cut back, 2 bases at V and 3 bases at J, with 10 bases in the middle. The CDR3 DNA reads TGTGCCAGCAGCTTACGGGGAGTGGACACCGGGGAGCTGTTTTTT. It specifies CASSLRGVDTGELFF.

The chain links TRBV4-2 to TRBJ2-4; TRBD2 is a possible D gene (6 bases). Trimming shortened V by 2 bases and J by 2 bases, and 19 bases separated the two germline ends. This CDR3 region has 18 residues. Germline V gene sequence: CDR1 LGHNA, CDR2 YNFKEQ. CDR3 loop: CASSQFSPPGESKNIQYF. CDR3 DNA sequence: TGTGCCAGCAGCCAATTTTCCCCCCCGGGGGAGTCCAAAAACATTCAGTACTTC.

The V gene is TRBV18, the J gene TRBJ2-7, with 9 positions matching TRBD1. CDR1 and CDR2 (germline): KGHSH, LQKENI. Trimming took 2 bases from V and 3 from J; bases not matched to a gene: 11. The CDR3 is made up of 17 amino acids. The CDR3 loop is CASSPAWTGVGYYEQYF. In DNA, the CDR3 is TGTGCCAGCTCACCAGCCTGGACAGGGGTTGGGTACTACGAGCAGTACTTC. The entire variable domain, with the rest obtained from reference TRBV18 and TRBJ2-7, is as follows: NAGVMQNPRHLVRRRGQEARLRCSPMKGHSHVYWYRQLPEEGLKFMVYLQKENIIDESGMPKERFSAEFPKEGPSILRIQQVVRGDSAAYFCASSPAWTGVGYYEQYFGPGTRLTVT.

This chain connects TRBV30 to TRBJ1-2; D remains ambiguous. Between the trimmed V and J ends, which lost 0 bases and 2 bases, there was a span of 10 bases. This CDR3 is 14 amino acids long. Germline V gives CDR1 GTSNPN, CDR2 SVGIG (reference sequence). The DNA of the CDR3 is TGTGCCTGGAGTGTTCAGGACGGAAACTATGGCTACACCTTC. Translating gives CAWSVQDGNYGYTF.

This chain connects TRBV18 to TRBJ1-4, with 8 bases lining up with TRBD1. The CDR3 runs 16 residues. J was trimmed by 5 bases and V by 5 bases; bases with no gene match: 10. The germline V gene has CDR1 KGHSH and CDR2 LQKENI. The chain's CDR3 is CASSSYSGGRNEKLFF. The CDR3 DNA sequence: TGTGCCAGCTCATCCTACTCAGGGGGCAGGAATGAAAAACTGTTTTTT.

This rearrangement joins TRBV4-3 to TRBJ2-6; D is perhaps TRBD1 or TRBD2 (6 bases each). The CDR3 spans 18 residues. Trimming left V 0 bases short and J 0 bases short, with 12 bases between. CDR1 and CDR2 from the germline V gene are LGHNA and YSLEER. The CDR3 DNA sequence: TGCGCCAGCAGCCAAGAGGTCCCGGGGGCCTCTGGGGCCAACGTCCTGACTTTC. Protein sequence: CASSQEVPGASGANVLTF.

V and J are TRBV7-2 and TRBJ1-2; D unclear. CDR3 length: 12 residues. The ends were cut back, 5 bases at V and 4 bases at J, with 8 bases in the middle. Germline V gene data show CDR1 as SGHTA and CDR2 as FQGNSA. Here the CDR3 DNA reads TGTGCCAGCAGCCGAAGGCCCTATGGCTACACCTTC. Residues: CASSRRPYGYTF. The whole variable domain, remainder taken from reference TRBV7-2 and TRBJ1-2, is GAGVSQSPSNKVTEKGKDVELRCDPISGHTALYWYRQSLGQGLEFLIYFQGNSAPDKSGLPSDRFSAERTGGSVSTLTIQRTQQEDSAVYLCASSRRPYGYTFGSGTRLTVV.